This TCR beta chain was sequenced in a study of early T cells in non-severe SARS-CoV-2 infection. Study details: Bulk RNA from unsorted whole blood was sequenced; chains were unpaired.

The TCR library protocol was used to attach unique molecular identifiers. These identifiers were attached to individual cDNA molecules. TCRdb recomputed calls from the 5' RACE reads with MiXCR, one row per CDR3 protein. The repertoire holds 55,000 to 65,000 distinct CDR3 sequences, roughly an eighth seen once, with 1.3% to 1.5% in the top ten. Points on this clonotype: Its target is unknown.

General study findings and limits: Anti-spike CD8 specificities were favored by VDJdb matching, whose results missed private and CD4 specificities.

The sequencing here drew on whole blood, taken at baseline. This sequence was found in an adult who was a healthcare worker with PCR-confirmed SARS-CoV-2 infection or an uninfected control (not recorded which).

The CDR3 spells CASSLSARGTGELFF. CDR3 coding DNA: TGTGCCAGCAGTTTATCGGCAAGAGGGACCGGGGAGCTGTTTTTT. The V gene is TRBV28, the J gene TRBJ2-2, with D possibly TRBD2 on 5 matching bases. Germline V CDR1 and CDR2: MDHEN, SYDVKM. Trimming took 1 base from V and 5 from J, leaving 11 bases between them. The CDR3 has 15 amino acids.